The 7 T cell receptor beta chains presented below share a single source sample, sequenced in a study of T cell responses to AZD1222 COVID-19 vaccine. Produced via immunoSEQ multiplex PCR; TCRdb's table is partial and in-frame only. The sample lists 55,000 to 65,000 clones, over 70% occurring once. The source material was peripheral blood, sampled on day 0 of AZD1222 vaccination. The source is an adult in good health.

V is TRBV2 and J is TRBJ1-4, with D possibly TRBD1 on 6 matching bases. The CDR3 sequence is 14 residues long. With 8 bases removed from V and 8 bases from J, the gap between germline ends came to 18 bases. Germline lookup yields CDR1 SNHLY and CDR2 FYNNEI. CDR3 sequence (DNA): TGTGCCAGCGGGACGACAGGTCTTAAGGAAAAACTGTTTTTT. Its translation: CASGTTGLKEKLFF.

The rearrangement joins TRBV29-1 to TRBJ1-2; D not certain. The germline V and J ends were trimmed by 2 bases and 4 bases, with 5 bases remaining between them. Germline V CDR1 and CDR2: SQVTM, ANQGSEA. The CDR3 spans 11 residues. CDR3 loop: CSVELVYGYTF. CDR3 sequence (DNA): TGCAGCGTTGAACTTGTCTATGGCTACACCTTC.

V usage is TRBV9 and J usage is TRBJ1-1, with D hard to call. The CDR3 consists of 13 residues. Per germline, CDR1 SGDLS and CDR2 YYNGEE. Trimming removed 0 bases from V and 5 bases from J, with 8 bases in between. DNA for the CDR3: TGTGCCAGCAGCGTAGGGGCGTTAACTGAAGCTTTCTTT. Translation: CASSVGALTEAFF. Drawing the rest from reference TRBV9 and TRBJ1-1, the complete variable domain is DSGVTQTPKHLITATGQRVTLRCSPRSGDLSVYWYQQSLDQGLQFLIQYYNGEERAKGNILERFSAQQFPDLHSELNLSSLELGDSALYFCASSVGALTEAFFGQGTRLTVV.

The chain joins TRBV6-5 to TRBJ1-4; TRBD1 aligns across 8 bases. The CDR3 covers 14 residues. V trimming: 7 bases; J trimming: 7 bases; junction bases outside the gene matches: 8. CDR1 is MNHEY, CDR2 SVGAGI, per germline. The CDR3, as DNA: TGTGCCAGCAAAGTAGGACAGGGTACTGAAAAACTGTTTTTT. Protein sequence: CASKVGQGTEKLFF.

J is TRBJ2-2 and V is TRBV25-1, with D possibly TRBD2 on 6 matching bases. Trimming removed 7 bases at V and 7 bases at J, with 10 bases between. The CDR3 runs 12 residues. CDR1 and CDR2 from the germline V gene are MGHDK and SYGVNS. CDR3 amino acids: CASTLGGGELFF. CDR3 nucleotides: TGTGCCAGCACCCTCGGGGGCGGGGAGCTGTTTTTT.

Written as DNA, the CDR3 is TGTGCCAGCAGCTCTGACAGGCCCGCCTATGGCTACACCTTC. Residues: CASSSDRPAYGYTF. The chain is built from TRBV5-5 and TRBJ1-2; TRBD1 is a possible D gene (6 bases). V lost 3 bases to trimming and J lost 4 bases, with 13 bases between them. The CDR3 is 14 amino acids. Per the germline V gene, CDR1 is SGHKS and CDR2 is YYEKEE (reference sequence).

The sample holds a few counts of this clone. The chain uses TRBV28 and TRBJ2-7; maybe TRBD2 (6 bases). V was shortened by 4 bases and J by 2 bases, with 15 bases between the two germline ends. Germline V gives CDR1 MDHEN, CDR2 SYDVKM. This CDR3 region has 15 residues. The CDR3: CASSSPGTSTYEQYF. DNA of the CDR3: TGTGCCAGCAGTTCCCCCGGGACTTCGACCTACGAGCAGTACTTC.